The 14 T cell receptor beta chains below all came from one sample that was sequenced in a study of CD8 T cells in Susac syndrome. Random hexamers were used to reverse transcribe roughly 0.5 to 1 ug of RNA. TCRdb used MiXCR to reprocess the immunoSEQ multiplex PCR reads, holding one entry per CDR3 protein. This sample has more than 110,000 distinct CDR3 sequences; roughly 94% occur once, and the top ten carry 0.27%. Material for sequencing was CD8+ T cells from PBMCs. Source of these receptors: a human donor in good health.

The chain is built from TRBV7-8 and TRBJ2-1; no clear D. The germline V gene has CDR1 SGHVS and CDR2 FQNEAQ. CDR3 size: 14 residues. V was trimmed by 4 bases and J by 5 bases, leaving 12 bases between them. CDR3 DNA: TGTGCCAGCAGCTCGATCCCGTGGGACAATGAGCAGTTCTTC. It specifies CASSSIPWDNEQFF.

This chain links TRBV27 with TRBJ2-7, with 10 nucleotides matching TRBD1. Germline CDR1 is MNHEY and CDR2 is SMNVEV (reference sequence). The CDR3 consists of 14 residues. Trimming took 7 bases from V and 5 from J; bases not matched to a gene: 8. The CDR3 region is CASTGGTGVHEQYF. The DNA for the CDR3 is TGTGCCAGCACCGGCGGGACAGGGGTCCACGAGCAGTACTTC.

This sequence joins TRBV9 and TRBJ2-5; D may be TRBD2 (5 bases). CDR1 is SGDLS and CDR2 is YYNGEE in the germline V gene. The length of the CDR3 is 14 residues. V lost 0 bases and J lost 1, with 7 bases in between. In DNA form, the CDR3 reads TGTGCCAGCAGCGTAGGGGAGTTCCAAGAGACCCAGTACTTC. Residues: CASSVGEFQETQYF.

The chain combines TRBV6-5 with TRBJ2-1; 7 bases are a match to TRBD1. The CDR3 contains 15 residues. Germline lookup yields CDR1 MNHEY and CDR2 SVGAGI. With 2 bases clipped from V and 6 bases from J, the junction kept 7 bases outside the gene matches. CDR3 nucleotides: TGTGCCAGCAGTTACCAGGGGGAGTCCATCAATGAGCAGTTCTTC. Translating gives CASSYQGESINEQFF.

This chain connects TRBV7-9 to TRBJ2-3; D remains unclear. V was cut by 5 bases and J by 5 bases, with 11 bases left in between. The CDR3 totals 13 residues. CDR1 and CDR2 (germline): SEHNR, FQNEAQ (reference sequence). The CDR3 DNA sequence: TGTGCCAGCAGCCCGCCCATGAGAGATACGCAGTATTTT. Translated, it gives CASSPPMRDTQYF.

This clonotype occurred a few times. The V and J genes are TRBV27 and TRBJ2-7; a possible D gene is TRBD1 (5 bases). Germline CDR1 is MNHEY and CDR2 is SMNVEV (reference sequence). This CDR3 spans 12 amino acids. V gave up 6 bases and J gave up 3 bases, with 9 bases separating them. CDR3 nucleotides: TGTGCCAGCAGCTTCCAGGGCTACGAGCAGTACTTC. Its protein product is CASSFQGYEQYF.

V and J are TRBV19 and TRBJ2-5; D remains unclear. Germline V lookup: CDR1 LNHDA, CDR2 SQIVND (reference sequence). V gave up 10 bases and J gave up 5 bases, with 11 bases separating them. The CDR3 runs to 11 residues. CDR3 amino acids: CATRVMETQYF. CDR3 nucleotide sequence: TGTGCCACTAGGGTGATGGAGACCCAGTACTTC.

The J gene is TRBJ2-1, the V gene TRBV6-2 or TRBV6-3; D gene unclear. Per germline, CDR1 MNHEY and CDR2 SVGEGT. The CDR3 spans 11 residues. Trimming pared 4 bases from V and 10 bases from J, leaving 8 bases between. The CDR3 DNA reads as TGTGCCAGCAGTTCCGTCGGCGAGCAGTTCTTC. Amino acid sequence: CASSSVGEQFF.

This sequence joins TRBV6-2 or TRBV6-3 and TRBJ2-1; 10 positions agree with TRBD2. With 2 bases clipped from V and 2 bases from J, the junction kept 0 bases outside the gene matches. The CDR3 spans 15 residues. Germline V gives CDR1 MNHEY, CDR2 SVGEGT. The CDR3 spells CASSYLAGAYNEQFF. The CDR3 DNA sequence: TGTGCCAGCAGTTACCTAGCGGGAGCCTACAATGAGCAGTTCTTC.

This chain joins TRBV7-3 and TRBJ2-3, with D hard to call. This CDR3 is built from 13 residues. Germline V lookup: CDR1 SGHTA, CDR2 FQGTGA. Trimming left V 5 bases short and J 2 bases short, with 8 bases between. CDR3 in amino acids: CASSPGYTDTQYF. The CDR3 coding sequence is TGTGCCAGCAGCCCGGGTTACACAGATACGCAGTATTTT.

The J gene is TRBJ2-3, the V gene TRBV12-3 or TRBV12-4; no reliable D call. V gave up 3 bases and J gave up 0 bases, with 7 bases separating them. The CDR3 is 14 amino acids. As DNA, the CDR3 is TGTGCCAGCAGTTTGGTAGCTAGCACAGATACGCAGTATTTT. It translates to CASSLVASTDTQYF.

The gene calls are TRBV19 and TRBJ2-1; 13 positions agree with TRBD2. The CDR3 extends over 14 amino acids. Trimming at V came to 4 bases and at J to 8 bases, leaving 2 bases not matched to a gene. Germline CDR1 is LNHDA and CDR2 is SQIVND (reference sequence). CDR3 protein: CASSTTSGRYEQFF. Here the CDR3 DNA reads TGTGCCAGTAGTACGACTAGCGGGAGGTATGAGCAGTTCTTC.

This chain connects TRBV5-1 to TRBJ2-1; 9 positions match TRBD1. CDR1 is SGHRS and CDR2 is YFSETQ in the germline V gene. The CDR3 extends over 14 amino acids. Unmatched junction bases numbered 3, after V lost 3 bases and J lost 5 bases. This CDR3 reads CASSYRQGDNEQFF. CDR3 DNA sequence: TGCGCCAGCAGCTACCGACAGGGGGACAATGAGCAGTTCTTC.

The chain combines TRBV6-2 or TRBV6-3 with TRBJ2-6, with 7 nucleotides matching TRBD1. Looked up from germline, CDR1 is MNHEY and CDR2 is SVGEGT. The trim removed 7 bases at V and 0 bases at J, leaving 9 bases unmatched. The CDR3 extends over 17 amino acids. CDR3 sequence: CASTIRRQGSGANVLTF. The CDR3 DNA sequence: TGTGCCAGCACTATAAGGAGACAGGGCTCTGGGGCCAACGTCCTGACTTTC.